The clone carrying this TCR beta chain was seen at least ten times. For repertoire sequencing, the TCR beta CDR3 regions were amplified from RNA transcripts. An initial RT-PCR round employing HTBI primers preceded a second-round multiplex PCR. TCRdb reanalysed the multiplex PCR reads using MiXCR and keeps one entry per CDR3 protein. The sample lists some 1.1 million distinct CDR3 sequences, 36% seen once, with around 10% in the top ten. The source of the sample is a study of Graves' ophthalmopathy and Graves' hyperthyroidism. Study in general: Hyperthyroidism qualified as stable when ophthalmopathy did not develop within 18 months of follow-up.

This CDR3 has 13 amino acids. The V gene's germline CDR1 is PRHDT and CDR2 FYEKMQ (reference sequence). The V gene lost 5 bases and the J gene lost 3 bases, with 11 bases spanning the gap. The chain is built from TRBV13 and TRBJ2-7; D may be TRBD1 (6 bases). This receptor was obtained from an adult man with Graves' hyperthyroidism. Input material: peripheral blood or thyroid tissue (not recorded which). The CDR3, as DNA: TGTGCCAGCAGCGCGGACAGCCTCTACGAGCAGTACTTC. As protein: CASSADSLYEQYF. The full variable domain, its missing parts supplied by reference TRBV13 and TRBJ2-7, is AAGVIQSPRHLIKEKRETATLKCYPIPRHDTVYWYQQGPGQDPQFLISFYEKMQSDKGSIPDRFSAQQFSDYHSELNMSSLELGDSALYFCASSADSLYEQYFGPGTRLTVT.